This T cell receptor (beta chain) appears in the sequencing data of a study of T cell responses to AZD1222 COVID-19 vaccine. CDR1 SGHRS and CDR2 YFSETQ come from the germline V gene. V dropped 5 bases and J dropped 7; count of bases not matched to a gene: 1. There are 11 residues in the CDR3. Data came from immunoSEQ multiplex PCR; TCRdb stores just in-frame clones and leaves some out. This sample yields around 15,000 clones, of which about 87% are seen a single time; 2.9% belongs to the top ten. To note about this clone: The antigen remains unidentified.

The study's findings and limits: Regions 160-218 and 743-854 held dominance among vaccine-associated CD4 TCRs, which spanned spike. Females made up more of the donors, who were largely white British, and clonal diversity may have come out too low. Researchers took repertoire samples only after the peak T cell response had come.

Sequencing used peripheral blood, obtained 28 days after the second AZD1222 dose. V usage is TRBV5-1 and J usage is TRBJ2-3; 7 positions match TRBD2. The clonotype comes from an adult who received the AZD1222 COVID-19 vaccine. CDR3 amino acids: CASRGGNTQYF. The CDR3 bases are TGCGCCAGCAGGGGGGGGAATACGCAGTATTTT. The full variable domain, in which reference TRBV5-1 and TRBJ2-3 provide the parts outside the CDR3, is KAGVTQTPRYLIKTRGQQVTLSCSPISGHRSVSWYQQTPGQGLQFLFEYFSETQRNKGNFPGRFSGRQFSNSRSEMNVSTLELGDSALYLCASRGGNTQYFGPGTRLTVL.